One and the same sample provided the 23 T cell receptor beta chains below, sequenced in a study of T cell repertoires in ileal Crohn's disease. Method: immunoSEQ multiplex PCR; TCRdb's copy keeps in-frame clones and lacks some. The top ten clones hold roughly 6.2% of a sample with roughly 14,000 clones, around four fifths of them seen once. Specimen: ileal tissue. The receptors were sampled from an adult with Crohn's disease.

The V call is TRBV6-5, the J call TRBJ2-5; 8 bases are shared with TRBD2. V shed 5 bases, J shed 7 bases, and the junction held 0 bases outside the gene matches. CDR3 length equals 11 residues. The germline V gene encodes CDR1 MNHEY and CDR2 SVGAGI. DNA for the CDR3: TGTGCCAGCAGTGCGGGGGGGACCCAGTACTTC. It codes for CASSAGGTQYF.

The genes are TRBV19 and TRBJ1-4; TRBD1 agrees at 7 bases. Trimming cost V 4 bases and J 4 bases; bases outside gene matches: 3. The CDR3 totals 14 residues. The germline V gene has CDR1 LNHDA and CDR2 SQIVND (reference sequence). The CDR3 sequence is CASSRGQYNEKLFF. DNA for the CDR3: TGTGCCAGTAGTAGGGGACAGTATAATGAAAAACTGTTTTTT.

This chain connects TRBV4-1 to TRBJ2-1, with D perhaps TRBD1 (7 bases). This CDR3 has 15 amino acids. Trimming removed 1 base at V and 4 bases at J, with 11 bases between. In germline, CDR1 is MGHRA, CDR2 YSYEKL. CDR3 loop: CASSQGGTAYNEQFF. CDR3 bases: TGCGCCAGCAGCCAAGGCGGGACAGCGTACAATGAGCAGTTCTTC.

The V gene is TRBV5-1, the J gene TRBJ1-1; D unresolved. The CDR3 contains 15 residues. Germline CDR1 and CDR2: SGHRS and YFSETQ. The germline V and J ends were trimmed by 4 bases and 5 bases, with 18 bases remaining between them. The CDR3 loop reads CASSRGWGDGTEAFF. DNA for the CDR3: TGCGCCAGCAGCCGAGGGTGGGGAGACGGGACTGAAGCTTTCTTT.

The rearrangement joins TRBV5-6 to TRBJ2-7; the D gene is possibly TRBD2 (5 bases). The germline V and J ends were trimmed by 4 bases and 0 bases, with 14 bases remaining between them. Germline CDR1 and CDR2: SGHDT and YYEEEE. The CDR3 contains 15 residues. In DNA form, the CDR3 reads TGTGCCAGCAGCCTTCCGGGGTACAGCTCCTACGAGCAGTACTTC. It specifies CASSLPGYSSYEQYF.

The chain joins TRBV25-1 to TRBJ2-5; D might be TRBD2 (5 bases). With 6 bases removed from V and 1 base from J, the gap between germline ends came to 15 bases. CDR1 and CDR2 (germline): MGHDK, SYGVNS. This CDR3 is 15 amino acids long. DNA of the CDR3: TGTGCCAGCAGCGAGGGCCCCTACGTCCAAGAGACCCAGTACTTC. Translating it yields CASSEGPYVQETQYF.

This chain connects TRBV14 to TRBJ2-1; D possibly corresponds to TRBD2 (5 bases). Deletions cut 1 base from V and 9 bases from J, with 10 bases between. This CDR3 is built from 13 residues. Germline V gene data show CDR1 as SGHDN and CDR2 as FVKESK. CDR3 sequence reads: CASSQVLAGEQFF. For the CDR3, the DNA is TGTGCCAGCAGCCAAGTCTTGGCGGGTGAGCAGTTCTTC.

V and J are TRBV7-6 and TRBJ2-7; D may be TRBD2 (6 bases). CDR1 and CDR2 from the germline V gene are SGHVS and FNYEAQ. The CDR3 contains 14 residues. Trimming removed 3 bases at V and 4 bases at J, with 13 bases between. CDR3 bases: TGTGCCAGCAGCTTGGGCCGGGGGTTATACGAGCAGTACTTC. Translated, it gives CASSLGRGLYEQYF.

The chain employs TRBV6-6 and TRBJ2-5, with 7 positions matching TRBD1. The CDR3 is 16 residues long. The germline V gene encodes CDR1 MNHNY and CDR2 SVGAGI (reference sequence). J was trimmed by 2 bases and V by 6 bases; bases with no gene match: 12. CDR3 protein: CASSYDSPRGQETQYF. CDR3 DNA: TGTGCCAGCAGCTATGACAGTCCCAGGGGGCAAGAGACCCAGTACTTC.

V usage is TRBV18 and J usage is TRBJ1-1, with a weak D call TRBD1 (6 bases). Germline assignment: CDR1 KGHSH and CDR2 LQKENI. The CDR3 is 15 amino acids. The V end was cut by 0 bases, the J end by 5 bases, with 13 bases between. CDR3 protein: CASSPPGGLSTEAFF. The CDR3 region has the DNA TGTGCCAGCTCACCACCGGGGGGGCTCTCTACTGAAGCTTTCTTT.

The rearrangement links TRBV7-8 to TRBJ2-7, with 9 positions matching TRBD1. CDR3 length: 14 amino acids. Germline V gene sequence: CDR1 SGHVS, CDR2 FQNEAQ. The V segment lost 5 bases and the J segment 6 bases; nucleotides outside the gene matches: 8. The CDR3 region has the DNA TGTGCCAGCAGCCTCGGGACAGGGATAGGCGAGCAGTACTTC. Translation: CASSLGTGIGEQYF.

The rearrangement links TRBV7-9 to TRBJ2-7, with 10 nucleotides matching TRBD1. The CDR3 sequence is 13 residues long. V lost 4 bases and J lost 4; bases outside the gene matches: 1. Germline CDR1 reads SEHNR; CDR2 reads FQNEAQ (reference sequence). In DNA, the CDR3 is TGTGCCAGCAGCTGGGACAGGGGATACGAGCAGTACTTC. Its translation: CASSWDRGYEQYF.

The chain has TRBV5-1 and TRBJ2-1; D may be TRBD1 (5 bases). Per germline, CDR1 SGHRS and CDR2 YFSETQ. This CDR3 has 12 residues. Trimming pared 5 bases from V and 4 bases from J, leaving 7 bases between. The CDR3 reads CASRAGYNEQFF. DNA of the CDR3: TGCGCCAGCAGGGCAGGGTACAATGAGCAGTTCTTC.

V gene TRBV30 combines with J gene TRBJ2-1; 7 nucleotides line up with TRBD2. The trim removed 4 bases at V and 10 bases at J, leaving 13 bases unmatched. There are 14 residues in the CDR3. Germline assignment: CDR1 GTSNPN and CDR2 SVGIG (reference sequence). CDR3 in amino acids: CAWISGVASLEQFF. The DNA for the CDR3 is TGTGCCTGGATAAGCGGGGTGGCATCCCTAGAGCAGTTCTTC.

The gene calls are TRBV5-1 and TRBJ1-1, with TRBD1 as a possible D gene (5 bases). CDR3 length equals 15 residues. Germline V gives CDR1 SGHRS, CDR2 YFSETQ. V gave up 1 base and J gave up 1 base, with 11 bases separating them. The CDR3 spells CASSLRQGGNTEAFF. The CDR3 region has the DNA TGCGCCAGCAGCTTGCGTCAGGGAGGGAACACTGAAGCTTTCTTT.

J is TRBJ2-7 and V is TRBV5-1, with a weak D call TRBD2 (5 bases). This CDR3 is 15 amino acids long. The V gene lost 0 bases and the J gene lost 3 bases, with 13 bases spanning the gap. CDR1 and CDR2 from the germline V gene are SGHRS and YFSETQ. The chain's CDR3 is CASSLGGGGFYEQYF. CDR3 DNA sequence: TGCGCCAGCAGCTTGGGTGGAGGAGGATTCTACGAGCAGTACTTC.

The CDR3 DNA reads as TGTGCCAGCAGTGGCCTAGGGGCGGTGAACACTGAAGCTTTCTTT. Protein sequence: CASSGLGAVNTEAFF. V and J are TRBV6-1 and TRBJ1-1; perhaps TRBD1 as D (5 bases). V was shortened by 4 bases and J by 0 bases, with 12 bases between the two germline ends. The CDR3 is 15 amino acids. Germline V gene sequence: CDR1 MNHNS, CDR2 SASEGT.

The gene calls are TRBV19 and TRBJ1-2, with a weak D call TRBD1 (6 bases). Trimming took off 5 bases at V and 5 bases at J, with 21 bases between the two ends. CDR1 and CDR2 (germline): LNHDA, SQIVND (reference sequence). The CDR3 runs to 16 residues. The CDR3 nucleotides read TGTGCCAGTAGTGCGTCGGACAGCCGTAACTTTTATGGCTACACCTTC. This gives the protein CASSASDSRNFYGYTF.

The CDR3 sequence: CASSAGLAGDRGEQFF. In nucleotides, the CDR3 is TGCGCCAGCAGCGCCGGACTAGCGGGGGATCGAGGAGAGCAGTTCTTC. The chain couples TRBV5-1 to TRBJ2-1; TRBD2 matches 13 bases. CDR3 length: 16 amino acids. V lost 4 bases and J lost 10; bases outside the gene matches: 11. Looked up from germline, CDR1 is SGHRS and CDR2 is YFSETQ.

V is TRBV5-1 and J is TRBJ2-1, with 13 bases lining up with TRBD2. Trimming removed 1 base from V and 10 bases from J; junction bases left unmatched: 5. Per the germline V gene, CDR1 is SGHRS and CDR2 is YFSETQ. The CDR3 covers 15 residues. In DNA, the CDR3 is TGCGCCAGCAGCTTGAGGACTAGCGGGAGTAAAGAGCAGTTCTTC. Translation gives CASSLRTSGSKEQFF.

This chain uses TRBV4-2 with TRBJ1-3, with D uncertain. Germline CDR1 reads LGHNA; CDR2 reads YNFKEQ. CDR3 length: 15 amino acids. Trimming took off 5 bases at V and 0 bases at J, with 11 bases between the two ends. CDR3 amino acids: CASSGQRHSGNTIYF. CDR3 bases: TGTGCCAGCAGCGGGCAACGGCACTCTGGAAACACCATATATTTT.

The chain joins TRBV7-9 to TRBJ2-1, with 8 bases identical to TRBD2. The V gene's germline CDR1 is SEHNR and CDR2 FQNEAQ (reference sequence). The V and J ends lost 9 bases and 7 bases, in that order; junction bases with no gene match: 8. CDR3 length: 13 residues. CDR3 protein: CASTVAGKNEQFF. CDR3 nucleotide sequence: TGTGCCAGTACAGTAGCGGGGAAAAATGAGCAGTTCTTC.

The chain uses TRBV5-6 and TRBJ2-2; D perhaps matches TRBD1 (5 bases). CDR3 length equals 13 residues. V lost 4 bases and J lost 4, with 8 bases in between. CDR1 is SGHDT, CDR2 YYEEEE, per germline. The DNA for the CDR3 is TGTGCCAGCAGCGCAGGGTTCACCGGGGAGCTGTTTTTT. Amino acid sequence: CASSAGFTGELFF.